This TCR beta chain was identified in a study of blood T cell repertoires in COVID-19. For the study at large: The United States, Italy and Spain supplied acute and convalescent COVID-19 samples. PBMCs, B-cell-depleted T cells, or T cells were the source of the cDNA or gDNA that made up the material.

Trimming cost V 0 bases and J 4 bases, with 9 bases left between them. This CDR3 contains 14 residues. Germline assignment: CDR1 LGHNA and CDR2 YSLEER. As handled by the study authors: Scientists estimated how many nucleated cells there were by amplifying reference gene primers. Using immunoSEQ multiplex PCR, the repertoire was profiled, and TCRdb retains in-frame clones only, with some absent. V, J and clone size were drawn from that table, and D and trimming were deduced from the DNA. Of roughly 21,000 clones listed, roughly 80% are singletons. The TCR sequence derives from a human donor in a cohort sampled during active COVID-19. Sequencing was carried out using peripheral blood. The chain carries TRBV4-3 and TRBJ1-2; a possible D gene is TRBD1 (5 bases). The CDR3 is CASSQEAGLYGYTF. For the CDR3, the DNA is TGCGCCAGCAGCCAAGAGGCGGGACTCTATGGCTACACCTTC.